This record looks at one T cell receptor beta chain sequence and its context. Its specificity is unknown. With 6 bases clipped from V and 2 bases from J, the junction kept 4 bases outside the gene matches. Germline CDR1 is SQVTM and CDR2 is ANQGSEA. The CDR3 consists of 14 residues. TCRdb processed the 5' RACE reads anew with MiXCR; each CDR3 protein has one entry. Of around 600,000 distinct CDR3 sequences in the sample, 9% to 15% are singletons; the top ten hold about 16%. The data derive from a study of T cells after yellow fever vaccination. Study-level findings and limits: The CD4 compartment and the CD8 compartment contained a small share of clonotypes in common.

The sequences come from PBMCs, collected on the day of the yellow fever booster vaccination. This chain joins TRBV29-1 and TRBJ2-2; 9 bases fit TRBD2. The clonotype originates from a young man who received the YFV17D yellow fever vaccine. CDR3 bases: TGCAGCGTCGGGACTAGCAGAAACACCGGGGAGCTGTTTTTT. Its protein is CSVGTSRNTGELFF.